This T cell receptor beta chain was documented in a study of post-analysis software for immune sequencing data. Study observations and caveats: There was significantly lower normalized Chao1 diversity in multiple sclerosis patients than in controls. Roughly 5 TRBV segments (TRBV5-6, TRBV5-1 and TRBV20-1 among them) occurred more frequently in patients than in controls.

The CDR3 totals 15 residues. J was trimmed by 5 bases and V by 4 bases; bases with no gene match: 8. Germline values: CDR1 SGHRS, CDR2 YFSETQ. This clonotype was detected a few times. Its antigen remains unknown. Each TCR beta cDNA library carried unique molecular identifiers. One entry per CDR3 protein, called by TCRdb with MiXCR from the PCR reads. Among about 540,000 distinct CDR3 sequences listed, around 31% were seen once. The sequenced sample consisted of blood. The chain combines TRBV5-1 with TRBJ2-7; TRBD1 matches 11 bases. This clonotype was obtained from a girl aged 2-17 years with multiple sclerosis. CDR3 nucleotides: TGCGCCAGCAGCCCGACGGACAGGGGGCTGCACGAGCAGTACTTC. Translated, it gives CASSPTDRGLHEQYF.